This T cell receptor (beta chain) was recovered during a study of shared clonotypes between healthy human individuals. Data came from immunoSEQ multiplex PCR; TCRdb stores just in-frame clones and leaves some out. This table has some 2,400,000 clones, 90% to 96% appearing once. The study enrolled healthy HIV-negative adults without recent acute infections or vaccinations as donors. Study conclusions and caveats: Among non-shared clonotypes, generation probabilities were lower than among those shared by all four donors.

The CDR3 consists of 16 residues. Per the germline V gene, CDR1 is LNHDA and CDR2 is SQIVND (reference sequence). With 0 bases removed from V and 9 bases from J, the gap between germline ends came to 15 bases. As for this clone: Its target is unknown.

The chain uses TRBV19 and TRBJ1-6, with D possibly TRBD1 on 6 matching bases. This sequence originates from a man younger than 30 in good health. The sample was naive CD4+ T cells sorted from blood. Subset given: CD45RA+ positively selected. This CDR3 reads CASSIDPGAGFSPLHF. CDR3 bases: TGTGCCAGTAGTATAGATCCGGGGGCTGGGTTTTCACCCCTCCACTTT.